These T cell receptor beta chains were read from a single sample in a study of blood T cell repertoires in COVID-19. Libraries were prepared by immunoSEQ multiplex PCR; TCRdb keeps only in-frame clonotypes and omits some of them. The data show about 200,000 clones, 65% to 80% seen once. Sequencing was done on a sample of PBMCs or T cells enriched from blood (not recorded which). These receptors were collected from a woman in her forties or fifties with acute COVID-19. Both conserved end residues are part of each CDR3. The D gene is left open where the match is weak. Rows may omit the clone size; those that give it use once, few, many or a size class.

J: TRBJ2-3; V: TRBV11-2; size: .; D: TRBD2; CDR3: CASSPQGGGAGDTQYF; DNA: TGTGCCAGCAGCCCCCAGGGCGGGGGGGCTGGGGATACGCAGTATTTT
J: TRBJ2-3; V: TRBV6-4; size: .; D: TRBD2; CDR3: CASSAFASGGADTQYF; DNA: TGTGCCAGCAGTGCTTTCGCTAGCGGGGGGGCGGATACGCAGTATTTT
J: TRBJ1-1; V: TRBV28; size: .; D: TRBD1; CDR3: CASATGVNTEAFF; DNA: TGTGCCAGCGCAACAGGGGTGAACACTGAAGCTTTCTTT
J: TRBJ2-1; V: TRBV4-2; size: .; D: .; CDR3: CASSQAGTGSYNEQFF; DNA: TGTGCCAGCAGCCAAGCCGGGACTGGCTCCTACAATGAGCAGTTCTTC
J: TRBJ1-3; V: TRBV29-1; size: once; D: TRBD1; CDR3: CSVESPGQSSVSGNTIYF; DNA: TGCAGCGTTGAGAGTCCGGGACAGTCGAGCGTCTCTGGAAACACCATATATTTT
J: TRBJ1-1; V: TRBV3-1/TRBV3-2; size: once; D: .; CDR3: CASSPPLGGQNTEAFF; DNA: TGTGCCAGCAGCCCCCCTTTGGGAGGGCAGAACACTGAAGCTTTCTTT
J: TRBJ1-2; V: TRBV24-1; size: .; D: TRBD1; CDR3: CAAGGQANYGYTF; DNA: TGTGCCGCCGGGGGACAGGCTAACTATGGCTACACCTTC
J: TRBJ2-1; V: TRBV7-2; size: .; D: TRBD1; CDR3: CASSGPGQGRNEQFF; DNA: TGTGCCAGCAGCGGCCCGGGACAGGGCCGCAATGAGCAGTTCTTC
J: TRBJ1-5; V: TRBV19; size: .; D: TRBD1; CDR3: CASSIRQGLGSNQPQHF; DNA: TGTGCCAGTAGTATAAGACAGGGTTTAGGGAGCAATCAGCCCCAGCATTTT
J: TRBJ1-2; V: TRBV4-1; size: once; D: TRBD1; CDR3: CASKSIKGTGSYYGYTF; DNA: TGCGCCAGCAAAAGCATCAAGGGGACAGGCAGTTACTATGGCTACACCTTC
J: TRBJ2-2; V: TRBV5-1; size: few; D: .; CDR3: CASSLKGGATGELFF; DNA: TGCGCCAGCAGCCTCAAAGGGGGGGCCACCGGGGAGCTGTTTTTT
J: TRBJ2-3; V: TRBV20-1; size: .; D: .; CDR3: CSASGDGASGTDTQYF; DNA: TGCAGTGCTAGTGGGGACGGGGCTAGCGGCACAGATACGCAGTATTTT
J: TRBJ2-1; V: TRBV5-4; size: once; D: TRBD2; CDR3: CASSLAGTGGPNEQFF; DNA: TGTGCCAGCTCACTTGCCGGGACGGGAGGGCCCAATGAGCAGTTCTTC
J: TRBJ1-1; V: TRBV10-1; size: .; D: .; CDR3: CASSESYQIEAFF; DNA: TGCGCCAGCAGTGAGTCATATCAGATCGAAGCTTTCTTT
J: TRBJ1-2; V: TRBV5-6; size: .; D: .; CDR3: CASSRGRDYGYTF; DNA: TGTGCCAGCAGCAGGGGGAGGGACTATGGCTACACCTTC
J: TRBJ1-1; V: TRBV6-5; size: .; D: .; CDR3: CASSLQLAAEAFF; DNA: TGTGCCAGCAGCCTCCAGCTTGCGGCTGAAGCTTTCTTT
J: TRBJ1-2; V: TRBV6-5; size: .; D: TRBD1; CDR3: CASSQGEGYTF; DNA: TGTGCCAGCAGTCAGGGGGAAGGCTACACCTTC
J: TRBJ1-1; V: TRBV6-5; size: .; D: .; CDR3: CASSSYRFTEAFF; DNA: TGTGCCAGCAGTTCTTACAGGTTTACTGAAGCTTTCTTT
J: TRBJ2-4; V: TRBV6-5; size: .; D: TRBD1; CDR3: CAAPRDRVAKNIQYF; DNA: TGTGCCGCCCCGCGGGACAGGGTAGCCAAAAACATTCAGTACTTC
J: TRBJ1-2; V: TRBV28; size: .; D: TRBD1; CDR3: CATQTGNYGYTF; DNA: TGTGCCACCCAGACAGGGAACTATGGCTACACCTTC
J: TRBJ1-1; V: TRBV5-4; size: once; D: TRBD1; CDR3: CASSRDSRMNTEAFF; DNA: TGTGCCAGCAGCCGGGACAGTAGGATGAACACTGAAGCTTTCTTT
J: TRBJ2-5; V: TRBV27; size: .; D: .; CDR3: CASSPLRDSLRETQYF; DNA: TGTGCCAGCAGTCCCCTCCGTGATAGCTTACGGGAGACCCAGTACTTC
J: TRBJ1-2; V: TRBV4-1; size: .; D: .; CDR3: CASSREQVNYGYTF; DNA: TGCGCCAGCAGCCGAGAACAGGTTAACTATGGCTACACCTTC
J: TRBJ1-1; V: TRBV18; size: .; D: .; CDR3: CASSPIATLDNTEAFF; DNA: TGTGCCAGCTCACCAATCGCGACACTTGACAACACTGAAGCTTTCTTT
J: TRBJ2-1; V: TRBV7-2; size: .; D: .; CDR3: CASSSPGSGSSSYNEQFF; DNA: TGTGCCAGCAGCTCTCCTGGTTCCGGGTCCAGCTCCTACAATGAGCAGTTCTTC
J: TRBJ1-1; V: TRBV27; size: .; D: TRBD1; CDR3: CASSWGQGSEAFF; DNA: TGTGCCAGCAGTTGGGGACAGGGTTCGGAAGCTTTCTTT
J: TRBJ2-3; V: TRBV4-1; size: .; D: .; CDR3: CASSQGYDEDTQYF; DNA: TGCGCCAGCAGCCAAGGGTACGATGAGGATACGCAGTATTTT
J: TRBJ2-6; V: TRBV19; size: .; D: TRBD1; CDR3: CASSIGQGRSGANVLTF; DNA: TGTGCCAGTAGTATAGGACAGGGGAGGTCTGGGGCCAACGTCCTGACTTTC
J: TRBJ1-5; V: TRBV7-8; size: .; D: TRBD1; CDR3: CASSSDRENQPQHF; DNA: TGTGCCAGCAGCTCGGACAGGGAAAATCAGCCCCAGCATTTT
J: TRBJ1-6; V: TRBV2; size: .; D: .; CDR3: CASSAGQNSYNSPLHF; DNA: TGTGCCAGCAGTGCTGGCCAAAACTCCTATAATTCACCCCTCCACTTT
J: TRBJ2-5; V: TRBV9; size: .; D: .; CDR3: CASSSTGLVAETQYF; DNA: TGTGCCAGCAGTTCTACAGGGCTAGTGGCCGAGACCCAGTACTTC
J: TRBJ2-5; V: TRBV5-1; size: .; D: TRBD2; CDR3: CASSQTSGPLETQYF; DNA: TGCGCCAGCAGCCAGACTAGCGGACCTCTGGAGACCCAGTACTTC
J: TRBJ1-5; V: TRBV7-6; size: few; D: .; CDR3: CASSLQGLGNQPQHF; DNA: TGTGCCAGCAGTCTACAGGGCTTAGGCAATCAGCCCCAGCATTTT
J: TRBJ2-3; V: TRBV28; size: many; D: TRBD1; CDR3: CASSSTGEDTDTQYF; DNA: TGTGCCAGCAGTTCGACAGGGGAGGACACAGATACGCAGTATTTT
J: TRBJ2-3; V: TRBV6-6; size: .; D: .; CDR3: CASTNPRGTDTQYF; DNA: TGTGCCAGCACCAACCCCAGGGGCACAGATACGCAGTATTTT
J: TRBJ2-4; V: TRBV5-1; size: .; D: .; CDR3: CASSFGLLAKNIQYF; DNA: TGCGCCAGCAGCTTCGGACTCTTAGCCAAAAACATTCAGTACTTC
J: TRBJ2-5; V: TRBV7-2; size: .; D: TRBD1; CDR3: CASSFRDRGTQYF; DNA: TGTGCCAGCAGCTTCCGGGACAGGGGGACCCAGTACTTC
J: TRBJ1-1; V: TRBV19; size: .; D: TRBD1; CDR3: CASSLYSGQGVTEAFF; DNA: TGTGCCAGTAGCTTATATTCGGGACAGGGAGTCACTGAAGCTTTCTTT
J: TRBJ1-5; V: TRBV30; size: .; D: .; CDR3: CAWSENVGRQPQHF; DNA: TGTGCCTGGAGTGAAAACGTCGGGAGACAGCCCCAGCATTTT
J: TRBJ2-2; V: TRBV5-4; size: .; D: .; CDR3: CASSPLGGGTGSGELFF; DNA: TGTGCCAGCAGCCCCCTTGGTGGAGGTACCGGTTCCGGGGAGCTGTTTTTT
J: TRBJ1-2; V: TRBV6-4; size: .; D: TRBD1; CDR3: CASSPWGTGDYGYTF; DNA: TGTGCCAGCAGCCCTTGGGGGACAGGGGACTATGGCTACACCTTC
J: TRBJ2-3; V: TRBV13; size: .; D: .; CDR3: CASSRRGTGRTDTQYF; DNA: TGTGCCAGCAGCCGTCGGGGGACTGGACGCACAGATACGCAGTATTTT